Listed below are T cell receptor beta chains from one sample, sequenced in a study of T cells in pancreatic ductal adenocarcinoma. Only in-frame clones appear in the TCRdb table, and some are missing; sequencing was by immunoSEQ multiplex PCR. The sample has just under 30,000 clones, approximately 90% seen once. The sequenced material came from PBMCs. The receptors here all came from a human donor with pancreatic ductal adenocarcinoma. Each CDR3 is given with its conserved first and last residue. The D gene is left open where the match is weak. Clone size appears in some rows only: once, few, many, or a class for an expanded clone.

clone_size: -; v_call: TRBV23-1; d_call: -; cdr3_length: 18; j_call: TRBJ1-5; cdr3_nt: TGCGCCAGCAGTCTTGGGGTGAAGGGGAGTGACAGCAATCAGCCCCAGCATTTT; cdr3_aa: CASSLGVKGSDSNQPQHF
clone_size: -; v_call: TRBV7-9; d_call: -; cdr3_length: 15; j_call: TRBJ1-6; cdr3_nt: TGTGCCAGCACTACCGGGCTGGCGGGTAATTCACCCCTCCACTTT; cdr3_aa: CASTTGLAGNSPLHF
clone_size: once; v_call: TRBV9; d_call: -; cdr3_length: 16; j_call: TRBJ2-2; cdr3_nt: TGTGCCAGCAGCGCCAGTCCCCGATCGAACACCGGGGAGCTGTTTTTT; cdr3_aa: CASSASPRSNTGELFF
clone_size: few; v_call: TRBV7-9; d_call: -; cdr3_length: 11; j_call: TRBJ1-1; cdr3_nt: TGTGCCAGTCGACTGAACACTGAAGCTTTCTTT; cdr3_aa: CASRLNTEAFF
clone_size: -; v_call: TRBV11-3; d_call: TRBD2; cdr3_length: 16; j_call: TRBJ2-1; cdr3_nt: TGTGCCAGCAGCTTAGGGAGCGGGGTCTCCTACAATGAGCAGTTCTTC; cdr3_aa: CASSLGSGVSYNEQFF
clone_size: -; v_call: TRBV7-7; d_call: TRBD2; cdr3_length: 15; j_call: TRBJ2-5; cdr3_nt: TGTGCTAGCAGCCCAGCGGGAGGGTACCAAGAGACCCAGTACTTC; cdr3_aa: CASSPAGGYQETQYF
clone_size: -; v_call: TRBV16; d_call: -; cdr3_length: 13; j_call: TRBJ1-5; cdr3_nt: TGTGCCAGCAGCCAACTGCGGTCTCAGCCCCAGCATTTT; cdr3_aa: CASSQLRSQPQHF
clone_size: -; v_call: TRBV7-3; d_call: -; cdr3_length: 14; j_call: TRBJ2-3; cdr3_nt: TGTGCCAGCAGCTTTAGCGGTCTCACAGATACGCAGTATTTT; cdr3_aa: CASSFSGLTDTQYF
clone_size: -; v_call: TRBV7-9; d_call: -; cdr3_length: 15; j_call: TRBJ2-7; cdr3_nt: TGTGCCAGCAGCTCGTCCGGGACCGAAACCTACGAGCAGTACTTC; cdr3_aa: CASSSSGTETYEQYF
clone_size: once; v_call: TRBV29-1; d_call: TRBD1; cdr3_length: 14; j_call: TRBJ1-2; cdr3_nt: TGCAGCGTTGAACCGGGACAGGGATTCTATGGCTACACCTTC; cdr3_aa: CSVEPGQGFYGYTF
clone_size: -; v_call: TRBV5-1; d_call: -; cdr3_length: 17; j_call: TRBJ2-1; cdr3_nt: TGCGCCAGCAGCTTGGCCCAGGCGGGGGCCGGAAGGGGTGAGCAGTTCTTC; cdr3_aa: CASSLAQAGAGRGEQFF
clone_size: medium-sized; v_call: TRBV9; d_call: -; cdr3_length: 13; j_call: TRBJ1-1; cdr3_nt: TGTGCCAGCAGCCCTAAACGGGGGACTGAAGCTTTCTTT; cdr3_aa: CASSPKRGTEAFF
clone_size: -; v_call: TRBV11-1; d_call: TRBD2; cdr3_length: 16; j_call: TRBJ2-1; cdr3_nt: TGTGCCAGCAGCTTATTGGGCGAACTAGCGGGAAGTGAGCAGTTCTTC; cdr3_aa: CASSLLGELAGSEQFF
clone_size: -; v_call: TRBV9; d_call: TRBD2; cdr3_length: 16; j_call: TRBJ2-1; cdr3_nt: TGTGCCAGCAGCGTAGGGGGACTAGCGGTCTACAATGAGCAGTTCTTC; cdr3_aa: CASSVGGLAVYNEQFF
clone_size: -; v_call: TRBV18; d_call: -; cdr3_length: 15; j_call: TRBJ1-3; cdr3_nt: TGTGCCAGCTCAGCCGGGGCCCGCTCTGGAAACACCATATATTTT; cdr3_aa: CASSAGARSGNTIYF
clone_size: -; v_call: TRBV29-1; d_call: TRBD2; cdr3_length: 17; j_call: TRBJ2-1; cdr3_nt: TGCAGCGTTGATCGGGGGGGGACTAGCGGGAGCTGGGGTGAGCAGTTCTTC; cdr3_aa: CSVDRGGTSGSWGEQFF
clone_size: -; v_call: TRBV4-3; d_call: -; cdr3_length: 14; j_call: TRBJ1-2; cdr3_nt: TGCGCCAGCAGCCAAGAACGGGGGAACTATGGCTACACCTTC; cdr3_aa: CASSQERGNYGYTF
clone_size: once; v_call: TRBV5-1; d_call: TRBD2; cdr3_length: 16; j_call: TRBJ2-7; cdr3_nt: TGCGCCAGCAGCGGGGGACTAGCGGGGGTTTTCTACGAGCAGTACTTC; cdr3_aa: CASSGGLAGVFYEQYF
clone_size: -; v_call: TRBV18; d_call: TRBD2; cdr3_length: 16; j_call: TRBJ2-1; cdr3_nt: TGTGCCAGCTCACCACCGGGGAGGGGCGCGGGGAATGAGCAGTTCTTC; cdr3_aa: CASSPPGRGAGNEQFF